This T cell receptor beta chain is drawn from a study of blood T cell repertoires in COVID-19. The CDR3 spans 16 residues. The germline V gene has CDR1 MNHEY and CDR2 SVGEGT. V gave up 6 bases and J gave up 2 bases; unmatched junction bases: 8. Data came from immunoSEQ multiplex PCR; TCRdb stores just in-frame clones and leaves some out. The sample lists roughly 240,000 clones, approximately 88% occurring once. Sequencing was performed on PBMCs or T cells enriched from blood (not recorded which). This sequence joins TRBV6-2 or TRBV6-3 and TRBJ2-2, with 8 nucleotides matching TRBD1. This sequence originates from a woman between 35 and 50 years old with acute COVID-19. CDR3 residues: CASSDPGGANTGELFF. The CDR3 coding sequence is TGTGCCAGCAGCGACCCAGGGGGCGCAAACACCGGGGAGCTGTTTTTT.